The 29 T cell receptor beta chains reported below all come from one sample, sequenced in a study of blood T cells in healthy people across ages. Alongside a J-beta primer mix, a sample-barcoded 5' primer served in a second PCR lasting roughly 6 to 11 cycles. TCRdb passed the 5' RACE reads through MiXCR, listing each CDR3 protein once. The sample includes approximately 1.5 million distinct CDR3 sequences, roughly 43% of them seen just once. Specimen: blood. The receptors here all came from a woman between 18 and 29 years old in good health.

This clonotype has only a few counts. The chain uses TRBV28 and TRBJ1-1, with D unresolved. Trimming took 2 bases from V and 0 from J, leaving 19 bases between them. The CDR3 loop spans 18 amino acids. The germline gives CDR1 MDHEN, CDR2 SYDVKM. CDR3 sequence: CASSLGGVATFLNTEAFF. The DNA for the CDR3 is TGTGCCAGCAGTTTAGGTGGAGTGGCGACCTTTTTGAACACTGAAGCTTTCTTT. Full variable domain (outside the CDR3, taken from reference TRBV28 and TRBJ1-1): DVKVTQSSRYLVKRTGEKVFLECVQDMDHENMFWYRQDPGLGLRLIYFSYDVKMKEKGDIPEGYSVSREKKERFSLILESASTNQTSMYLCASSLGGVATFLNTEAFFGQGTRLTVV.

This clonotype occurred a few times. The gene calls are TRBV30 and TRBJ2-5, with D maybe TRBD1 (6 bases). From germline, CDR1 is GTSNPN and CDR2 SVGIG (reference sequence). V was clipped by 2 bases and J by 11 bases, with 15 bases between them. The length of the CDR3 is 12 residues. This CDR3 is CAWSPGDNEQYF. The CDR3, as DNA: TGTGCCTGGAGTCCAGGGGACAATGAGCAGTACTTC.

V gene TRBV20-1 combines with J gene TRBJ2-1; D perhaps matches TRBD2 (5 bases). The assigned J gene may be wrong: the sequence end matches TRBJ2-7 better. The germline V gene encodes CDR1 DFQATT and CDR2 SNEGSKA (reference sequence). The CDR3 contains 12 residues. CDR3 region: CSTPLDWNEQYF. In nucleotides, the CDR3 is TGCAGTACCCCACTAGATTGGAATGAGCAGTACTTC.

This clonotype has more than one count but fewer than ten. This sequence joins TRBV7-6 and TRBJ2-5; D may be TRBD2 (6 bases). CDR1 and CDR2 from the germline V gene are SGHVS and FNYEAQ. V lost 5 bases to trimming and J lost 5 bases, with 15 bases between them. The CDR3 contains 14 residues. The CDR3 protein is CASSETGLRETQYF. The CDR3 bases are TGTGCCAGCAGCGAAACTGGACTAAGGGAGACCCAGTACTTC.

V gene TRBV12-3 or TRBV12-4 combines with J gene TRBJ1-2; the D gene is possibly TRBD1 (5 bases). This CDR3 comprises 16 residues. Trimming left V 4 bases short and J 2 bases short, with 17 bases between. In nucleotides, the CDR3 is TGTGCCAGCAGTTCCAGGGTAACGATCGCAAACTATGGCTACACCTTC. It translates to CASSSRVTIANYGYTF.

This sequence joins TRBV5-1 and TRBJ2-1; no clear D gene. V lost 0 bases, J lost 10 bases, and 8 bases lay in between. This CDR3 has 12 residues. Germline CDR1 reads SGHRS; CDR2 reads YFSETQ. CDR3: CASSLERYEQFF. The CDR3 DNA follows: TGCGCCAGCAGCTTGGAAAGATACGAGCAGTTCTTC. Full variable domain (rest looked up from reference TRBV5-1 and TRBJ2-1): KAGVTQTPRYLIKTRGQQVTLSCSPISGHRSVSWYQQTPGQGLQFLFEYFSETQRNKGNFPGRFSGRQFSNSRSEMNVSTLELGDSALYLCASSLERYEQFFGPGTRLTVL.

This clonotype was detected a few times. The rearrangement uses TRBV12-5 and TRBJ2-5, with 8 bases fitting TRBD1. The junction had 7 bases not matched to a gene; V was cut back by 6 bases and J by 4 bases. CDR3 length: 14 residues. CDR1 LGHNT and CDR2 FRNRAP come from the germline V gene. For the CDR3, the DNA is TGTGCTAGTGGGACACAGGGGGAGCTAGAGACCCAGTACTTC. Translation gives CASGTQGELETQYF.

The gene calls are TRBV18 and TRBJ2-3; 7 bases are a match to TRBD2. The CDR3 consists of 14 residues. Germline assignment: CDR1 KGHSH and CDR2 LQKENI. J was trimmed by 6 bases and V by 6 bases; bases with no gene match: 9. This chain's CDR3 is CASSPARSGDTQYF. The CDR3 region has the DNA TGTGCCAGCTCGCCCGCCCGTAGCGGGGATACGCAGTATTTT.

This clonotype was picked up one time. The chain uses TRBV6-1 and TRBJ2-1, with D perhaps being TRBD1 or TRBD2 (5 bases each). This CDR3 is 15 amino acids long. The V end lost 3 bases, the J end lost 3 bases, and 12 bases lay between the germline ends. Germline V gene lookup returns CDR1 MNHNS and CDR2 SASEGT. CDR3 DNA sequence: TGTGCCAGCAGTGACCCGGGGCAGGGCTACAATGAGCAGTTCTTC. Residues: CASSDPGQGYNEQFF.

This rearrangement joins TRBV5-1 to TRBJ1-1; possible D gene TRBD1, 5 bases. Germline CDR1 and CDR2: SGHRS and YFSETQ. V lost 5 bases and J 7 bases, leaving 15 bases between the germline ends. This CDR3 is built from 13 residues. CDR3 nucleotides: TGCGCCAGCAGTGGCGGGGGTCGGGATGAAGCTTTCTTT. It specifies CASSGGGRDEAFF. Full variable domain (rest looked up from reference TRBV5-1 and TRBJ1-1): KAGVTQTPRYLIKTRGQQVTLSCSPISGHRSVSWYQQTPGQGLQFLFEYFSETQRNKGNFPGRFSGRQFSNSRSEMNVSTLELGDSALYLCASSGGGRDEAFFGQGTRLTVV.

The DNA of the CDR3 is TGCAGTGCCAATGTCAAGGGGGCGAGTGGCTACACCTTC. Translating it yields CSANVKGASGYTF. This sequence joins TRBV20-1 and TRBJ1-2, with TRBD1 matching 7 bases. Germline V CDR1 and CDR2: DFQATT, SNEGSKA (reference sequence). The CDR3 spans 13 residues. V was pared by 6 bases and J by 7 bases, with 11 bases of the junction left unmatched.

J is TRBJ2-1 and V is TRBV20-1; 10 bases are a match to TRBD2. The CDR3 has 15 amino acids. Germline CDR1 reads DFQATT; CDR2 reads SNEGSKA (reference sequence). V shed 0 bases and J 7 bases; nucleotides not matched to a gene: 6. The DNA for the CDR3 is TGCAGTGCTAGAGAAGCGGGAGGGCCGGTGAATGAGCAGTTCTTC. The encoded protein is CSAREAGGPVNEQFF.

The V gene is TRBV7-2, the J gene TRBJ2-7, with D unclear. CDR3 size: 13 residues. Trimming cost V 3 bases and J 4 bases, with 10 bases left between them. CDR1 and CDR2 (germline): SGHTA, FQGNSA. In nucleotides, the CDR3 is TGTGCCAGCAGCTTCCGGGCCCGATACGAGCAGTACTTC. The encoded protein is CASSFRARYEQYF.

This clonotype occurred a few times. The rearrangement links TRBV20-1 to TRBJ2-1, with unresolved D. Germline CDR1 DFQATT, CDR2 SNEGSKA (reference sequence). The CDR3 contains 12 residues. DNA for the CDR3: TGCAGCGCTCCCCTCTCCTACAATGAGCAGTTCTTC. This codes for CSAPLSYNEQFF.

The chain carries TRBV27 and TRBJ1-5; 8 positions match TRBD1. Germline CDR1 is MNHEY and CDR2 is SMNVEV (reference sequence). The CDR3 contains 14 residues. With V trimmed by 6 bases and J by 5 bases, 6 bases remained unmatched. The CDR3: CASRAGGQDQPQHF. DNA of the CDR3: TGTGCCAGCAGGGCGGGGGGACAGGATCAGCCCCAGCATTTT.

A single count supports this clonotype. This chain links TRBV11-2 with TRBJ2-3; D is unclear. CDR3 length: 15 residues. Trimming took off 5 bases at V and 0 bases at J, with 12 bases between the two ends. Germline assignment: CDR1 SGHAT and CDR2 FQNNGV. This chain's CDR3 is CASSPVLSSTDTQYF. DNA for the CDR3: TGTGCCAGCAGCCCAGTTTTATCTAGCACAGATACGCAGTATTTT.

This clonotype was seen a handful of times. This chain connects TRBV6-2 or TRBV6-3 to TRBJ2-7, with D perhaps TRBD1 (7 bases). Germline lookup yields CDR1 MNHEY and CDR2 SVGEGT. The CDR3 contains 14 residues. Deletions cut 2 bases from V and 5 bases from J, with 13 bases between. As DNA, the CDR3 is TGTGCCAGCAGTTACAGACAGGGAGGAGACGAGCAGTACTTC. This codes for CASSYRQGGDEQYF.

CDR3 loop: CASSPRDRGNYGYTF. The CDR3 DNA is TGTGCCAGCAGTCCCCGGGACAGGGGGAACTATGGCTACACCTTC. V gene TRBV7-9 combines with J gene TRBJ1-2, with 11 bases lining up with TRBD1. This CDR3 has 15 amino acids. Germline V gene sequence: CDR1 SEHNR, CDR2 FQNEAQ (reference sequence). Losses at the gene ends were 6 bases for V and 2 bases for J; bases not matched to a gene: 5. The variable domain in full, completed from reference TRBV7-9 and TRBJ1-2, reads DTGVSQNPRHKITKRGQNVTFRCDPISEHNRLYWYRQTLGQGPEFLTYFQNEAQLEKSRLLSDRFSAERPKGSFSTLEIQRTEQGDSAMYLCASSPRDRGNYGYTFGSGTRLTVV.

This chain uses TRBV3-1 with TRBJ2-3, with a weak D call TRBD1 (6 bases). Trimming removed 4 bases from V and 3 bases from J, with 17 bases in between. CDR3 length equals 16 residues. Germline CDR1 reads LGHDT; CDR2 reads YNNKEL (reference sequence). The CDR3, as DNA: TGTGCCAGCAGCCCCGACAGGATTTTTGTTACAGATACGCAGTATTTT. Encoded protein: CASSPDRIFVTDTQYF.

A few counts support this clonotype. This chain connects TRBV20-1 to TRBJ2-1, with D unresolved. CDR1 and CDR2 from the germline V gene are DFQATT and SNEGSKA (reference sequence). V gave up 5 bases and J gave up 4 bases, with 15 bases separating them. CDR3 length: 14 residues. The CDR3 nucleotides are TGCAGTGCTCCCTCCCTTCCCACTTACAATGAGCAGTTCTTC. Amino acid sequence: CSAPSLPTYNEQFF.

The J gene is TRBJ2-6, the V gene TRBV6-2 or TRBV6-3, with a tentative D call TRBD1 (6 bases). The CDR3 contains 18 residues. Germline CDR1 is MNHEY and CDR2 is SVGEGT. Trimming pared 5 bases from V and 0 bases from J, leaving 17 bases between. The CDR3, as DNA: TGTGCCAGCAGTCCCAGACAGGCAGACTTCTCTGGGGCCAACGTCCTGACTTTC. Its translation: CASSPRQADFSGANVLTF.

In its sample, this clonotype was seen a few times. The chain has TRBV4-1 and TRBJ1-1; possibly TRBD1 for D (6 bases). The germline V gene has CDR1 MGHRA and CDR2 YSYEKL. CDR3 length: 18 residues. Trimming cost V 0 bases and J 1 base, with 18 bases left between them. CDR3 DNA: TGCGCCAGCAGCCAAGAGGGCTTCAACAGGGTGGGGAACACTGAAGCTTTCTTT. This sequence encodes CASSQEGFNRVGNTEAFF.

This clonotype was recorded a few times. The CDR3 reads CASSLLTLGTESYEQYF. The CDR3 DNA sequence: TGTGCCAGCAGTTTACTTACCCTAGGGACAGAGAGCTACGAGCAGTACTTC. The V and J genes are TRBV28 and TRBJ2-7; 7 bases fit TRBD1. J lost 3 bases, V lost 2 bases, and 13 bases had no gene match. Looked up from germline, CDR1 is MDHEN and CDR2 is SYDVKM. The CDR3 is 17 residues long.

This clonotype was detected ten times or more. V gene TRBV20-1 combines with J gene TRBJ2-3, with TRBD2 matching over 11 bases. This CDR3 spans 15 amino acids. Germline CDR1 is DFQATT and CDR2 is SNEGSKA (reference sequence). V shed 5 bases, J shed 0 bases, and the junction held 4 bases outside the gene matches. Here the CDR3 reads CSASRTSGSTDTQYF. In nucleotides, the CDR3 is TGCAGTGCTTCTCGGACTAGCGGGAGCACAGATACGCAGTATTTT.

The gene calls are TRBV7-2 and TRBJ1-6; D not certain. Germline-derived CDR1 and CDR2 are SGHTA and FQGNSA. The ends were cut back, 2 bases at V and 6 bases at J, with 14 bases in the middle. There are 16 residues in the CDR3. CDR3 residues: CASSLMAGGRNSPLHF. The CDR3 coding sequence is TGTGCCAGCAGCTTAATGGCGGGAGGGCGTAATTCACCCCTCCACTTT.

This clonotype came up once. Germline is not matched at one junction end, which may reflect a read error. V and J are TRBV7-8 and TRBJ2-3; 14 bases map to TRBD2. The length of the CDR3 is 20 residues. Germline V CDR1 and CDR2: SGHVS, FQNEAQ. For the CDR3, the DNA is TGTGCCGGCAGCTTAGCGATGGGACTAGCGGGGGACGGTAGCACAGATACGCAGTATTTT. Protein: CAGSLAMGLAGDGSTDTQYF.

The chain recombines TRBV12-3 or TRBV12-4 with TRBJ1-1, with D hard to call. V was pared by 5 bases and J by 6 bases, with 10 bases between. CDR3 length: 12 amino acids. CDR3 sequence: CASSRRGPEAFF. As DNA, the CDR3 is TGTGCCAGCAGTCGACGAGGCCCTGAAGCTTTCTTT.

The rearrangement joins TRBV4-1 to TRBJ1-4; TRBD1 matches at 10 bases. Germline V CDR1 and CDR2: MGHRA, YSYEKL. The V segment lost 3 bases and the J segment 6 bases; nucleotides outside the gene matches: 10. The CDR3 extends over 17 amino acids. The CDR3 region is CASSQSYGGTGDEKLFF. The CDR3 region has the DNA TGCGCCAGCAGCCAGTCCTACGGCGGGACAGGGGATGAAAAACTGTTTTTT.

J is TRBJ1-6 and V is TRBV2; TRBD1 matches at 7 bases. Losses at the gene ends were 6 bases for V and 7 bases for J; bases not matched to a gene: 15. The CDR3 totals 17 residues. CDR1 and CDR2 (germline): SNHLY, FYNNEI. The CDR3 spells CASSVERTGRVNSPLHF. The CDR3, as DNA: TGTGCCAGCAGCGTAGAACGGACAGGAAGGGTGAATTCACCCCTCCACTTT. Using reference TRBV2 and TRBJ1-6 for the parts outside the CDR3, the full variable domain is EPEVTQTPSHQVTQMGQEVILRCVPISNHLYFYWYRQILGQKVEFLVSFYNNEISEKSEIFDDQFSVERPDGSNFTLKIRSTKLEDSAMYFCASSVERTGRVNSPLHFGNGTRLTVT.